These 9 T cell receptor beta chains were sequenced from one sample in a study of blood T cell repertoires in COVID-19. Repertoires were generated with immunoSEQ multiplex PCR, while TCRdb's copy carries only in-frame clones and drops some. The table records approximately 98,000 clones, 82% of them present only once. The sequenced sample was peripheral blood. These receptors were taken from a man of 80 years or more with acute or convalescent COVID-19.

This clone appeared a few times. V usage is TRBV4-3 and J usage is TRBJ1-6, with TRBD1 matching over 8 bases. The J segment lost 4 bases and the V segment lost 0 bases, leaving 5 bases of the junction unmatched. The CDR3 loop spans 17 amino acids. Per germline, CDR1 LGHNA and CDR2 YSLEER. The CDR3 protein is CASSQDNTGGYNSPLHF. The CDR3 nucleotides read TGCGCCAGCAGCCAAGATAATACAGGGGGGTATAATTCACCCCTCCACTTT.

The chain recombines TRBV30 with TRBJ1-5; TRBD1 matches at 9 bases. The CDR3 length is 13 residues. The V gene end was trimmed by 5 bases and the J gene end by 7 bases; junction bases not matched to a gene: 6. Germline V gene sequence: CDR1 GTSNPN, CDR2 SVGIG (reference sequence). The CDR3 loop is CAWGQGYGQPQHF. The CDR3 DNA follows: TGTGCCTGGGGACAGGGGTATGGACAGCCCCAGCATTTT.

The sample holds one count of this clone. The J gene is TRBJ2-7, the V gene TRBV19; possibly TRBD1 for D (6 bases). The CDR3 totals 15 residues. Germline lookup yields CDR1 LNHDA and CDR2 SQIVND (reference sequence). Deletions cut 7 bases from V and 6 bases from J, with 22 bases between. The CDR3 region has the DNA TGTGCCAGTAAAACCAGGGGCAGCGCAACTTTCGAGCAGTACTTC. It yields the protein CASKTRGSATFEQYF.

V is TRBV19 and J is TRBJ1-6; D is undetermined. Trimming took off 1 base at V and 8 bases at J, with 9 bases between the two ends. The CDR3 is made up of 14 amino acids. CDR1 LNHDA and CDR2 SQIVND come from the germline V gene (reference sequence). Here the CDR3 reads CASSIGRGDSPLHF. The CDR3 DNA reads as TGTGCCAGTAGTATAGGTCGAGGAGATTCACCCCTCCACTTT.

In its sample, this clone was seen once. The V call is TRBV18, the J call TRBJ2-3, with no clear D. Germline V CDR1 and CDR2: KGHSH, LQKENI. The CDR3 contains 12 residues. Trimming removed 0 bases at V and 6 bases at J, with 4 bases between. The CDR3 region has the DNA TGTGCCAGCTCACCACCCGAGGATACGCAGTATTTT. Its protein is CASSPPEDTQYF.

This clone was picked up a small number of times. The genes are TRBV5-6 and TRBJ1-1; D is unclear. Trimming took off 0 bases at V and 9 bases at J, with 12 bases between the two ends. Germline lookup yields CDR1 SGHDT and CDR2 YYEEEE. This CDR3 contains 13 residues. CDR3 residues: CASSLERTEKAFF. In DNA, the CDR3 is TGTGCCAGCAGCTTGGAAAGAACAGAGAAAGCTTTCTTT.

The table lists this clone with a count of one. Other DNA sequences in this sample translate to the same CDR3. The CDR3 loop is CASSFSGAYEQYF. The CDR3 nucleotides are TGTGCCAGCAGCTTCAGCGGGGCCTACGAGCAGTACTTC. This chain connects TRBV7-2 to TRBJ2-7; 7 bases line up with TRBD2. V lost 3 bases to trimming and J lost 2 bases; unmatched junction nucleotides: 1. Germline loops: CDR1 SGHTA, CDR2 FQGNSA. The CDR3 runs to 13 residues.

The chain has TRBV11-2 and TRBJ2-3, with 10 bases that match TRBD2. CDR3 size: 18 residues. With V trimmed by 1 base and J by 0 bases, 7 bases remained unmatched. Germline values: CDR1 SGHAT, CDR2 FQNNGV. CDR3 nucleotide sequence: TGTGCCAGCAGCTTAGGGGGACTAGCGAGACCTAGCACAGATACGCAGTATTTT. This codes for CASSLGGLARPSTDTQYF.

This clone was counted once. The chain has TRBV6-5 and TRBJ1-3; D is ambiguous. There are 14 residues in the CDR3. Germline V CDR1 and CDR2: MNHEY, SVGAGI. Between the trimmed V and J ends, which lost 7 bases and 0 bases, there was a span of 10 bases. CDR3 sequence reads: CASKGANSGNTIYF. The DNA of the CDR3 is TGTGCCAGCAAGGGAGCGAACTCTGGAAACACCATATATTTT.